The 25 T cell receptor beta chains in this list originate from one sample, sequenced in a study of early T cells in non-severe SARS-CoV-2 infection (dated by TCRdb to the early 2020s). The library was made by 5' RACE. The reads were generated on a NextSeq 500. The public reads were quality trimmed at Q25 with fastp and then assembled into clones with MiXCR by TCRdb, keeping productive beta chains. Rows matching on CDR3 protein sequence are summarized as one entry with the most common DNA and genes. A total of 50,000 to 70,000 distinct CDR3 sequences appear in this sample, 10% of them only once. 8% to 9% of the sample comes from the top ten. The specimen was whole blood. These receptors all stem from an adult who was a healthcare worker with PCR-confirmed SARS-CoV-2 infection or an uninfected control (not recorded which).

In this sample, this clonotype turned up many times. V and J are TRBV3-1 and TRBJ2-2; 10 bases agree with TRBD2. V lost 2 bases to trimming and J lost 7 bases; unmatched junction nucleotides: 10. This CDR3 comprises 17 residues. CDR1 is LGHDT and CDR2 is YNNKEL in the germline V gene (reference sequence). CDR3 bases: TGTGCCAGCAGCCAATTTACTCCGGGACTAGCGAGCGGGGAGCTGTTTTTT. Its protein is CASSQFTPGLASGELFF.

This clonotype was counted between two and nine times. The chain has TRBV7-9 and TRBJ2-1, with D unclear. The germline CDR1 and CDR2 sequences are SEHNR and FQNEAQ (reference sequence). V dropped 1 base and J dropped 15 bases, with 13 bases sitting between them. This CDR3 region has 12 residues. CDR3 sequence reads: CASSLDLGVGFF. The DNA for the CDR3 is TGTGCCAGCAGCTTAGATCTTGGCGTGGGGTTCTTC.

The J gene is TRBJ2-7, the V gene TRBV4-3, with 8 bases that match TRBD2. Trimming removed 2 bases from V and 3 bases from J; junction bases left unmatched: 0. In germline, CDR1 is LGHNA, CDR2 YSLEER. The CDR3 length is 13 residues. The CDR3 bases are TGCGCCAGCAGCCAAACTAGCGGCTACGAGCAGTACTTC. Encoded protein: CASSQTSGYEQYF.

With regard to this clonotype: Just one base apart from a much larger clone, this may be a read error. The V call is TRBV7-2, the J call TRBJ2-1, with 14 positions matching TRBD2. TRBJ2-7 explains the end of the DNA better; the J call may be wrong. Germline loops: CDR1 SGHTA, CDR2 FQGNSA. The CDR3 covers 16 residues. The CDR3 spells CASSLGLAGGRNEQYF. The CDR3 nucleotides are TGTGCCAGCAGCTTAGGACTAGCGGGAGGGCGGAATGAGCAGTACTTC.

CDR3 DNA: TGTGCCAGCAGTTACGCCGACCAGGTTGGGTTTTTT. Amino acid sequence: CASSYADQVGFF. J is TRBJ2-2 and V is TRBV6-2 or TRBV6-3; D gene ambiguous. Germline CDR1 MNHEY, CDR2 SVGEGT. This CDR3 region has 12 residues. The V end lost 2 bases, the J end lost 16 bases, and 14 bases lay between the germline ends.

The V call is TRBV12-3 or TRBV12-4, the J call TRBJ1-5, with D perhaps matching TRBD1 (5 bases). The CDR3 consists of 15 residues. The V gene lost 5 bases and the J gene lost 5 bases, with 16 bases spanning the gap. CDR3 sequence: CASSPISTGYQPQHF. As DNA, the CDR3 is TGTGCCAGCAGTCCGATTAGTACAGGCTATCAGCCCCAGCATTTT.

This clonotype was observed at least ten times. This CDR3 is CASRDTGYNEQFF. DNA of the CDR3: TGTGCCAGCCGGGACACCGGTTACAATGAGCAGTTCTTC. The J gene is TRBJ2-1, the V gene TRBV6-1; a possible D gene is TRBD1 (6 bases). V dropped 8 bases and J dropped 4 bases, with 12 bases sitting between them. Germline V gives CDR1 MNHNS, CDR2 SASEGT. The CDR3 is 13 amino acids.

In its sample, this clonotype was seen many times. The J gene is TRBJ2-1, the V gene TRBV7-8, with 9 bases identical to TRBD2. The germline V gene has CDR1 SGHVS and CDR2 FQNEAQ. This CDR3 spans 14 amino acids. J was trimmed by 9 bases and V by 2 bases; bases with no gene match: 5. The CDR3 DNA follows: TGTGCCAGCAGCTTAAGTCTAGCGGGGCTTGAGCAGTTCTTC. It codes for CASSLSLAGLEQFF.

This clonotype occurred many times. This rearrangement joins TRBV13 to TRBJ2-1; D unclear. The CDR3 is made up of 14 amino acids. V lost 3 bases to trimming and J lost 0 bases, with 6 bases between them. The germline V gene encodes CDR1 PRHDT and CDR2 FYEKMQ (reference sequence). CDR3 DNA: TGTGCCAGCAGCTTCCGGGCCTCCTACAATGAGCAGTTCTTC. It is translated as CASSFRASYNEQFF. The full variable domain, its missing parts supplied by reference TRBV13 and TRBJ2-1, is AAGVIQSPRHLIKEKRETATLKCYPIPRHDTVYWYQQGPGQDPQFLISFYEKMQSDKGSIPDRFSAQQFSDYHSELNMSSLELGDSALYFCASSFRASYNEQFFGPGTRLTVL.

There are a few counts of this clonotype. The chain is built from TRBV27 and TRBJ2-5, with TRBD1 matching 7 bases. The CDR3 sequence is 13 residues long. V gave up 5 bases and J gave up 4 bases; unmatched junction bases: 4. Germline values: CDR1 MNHEY, CDR2 SMNVEV (reference sequence). The CDR3 spells CASSRRTGETQYF. CDR3 DNA sequence: TGTGCCAGCAGTCGGCGGACAGGAGAGACCCAGTACTTC.

This clonotype was recorded at least ten times. This rearrangement joins TRBV6-5 to TRBJ2-5; 7 bases are a match to TRBD1. The CDR3 loop spans 15 amino acids. The germline CDR1 and CDR2 sequences are MNHEY and SVGAGI. Germline trimming cut 4 bases from V and 0 bases from J; bases unmatched to any gene: 5. CDR3 sequence (DNA): TGTGCCAGCAGTTTACAGGGGACGTACCAAGAGACCCAGTACTTC. It encodes CASSLQGTYQETQYF.

This clonotype has at least ten counts. This chain connects TRBV7-6 to TRBJ2-1; 12 positions agree with TRBD2. V lost 5 bases and J lost 9; bases outside the gene matches: 11. Germline CDR1 and CDR2: SGHVS and FNYEAQ. The CDR3 runs 16 residues. CDR3 nucleotides: TGTGCCAGCAGCCCTACGACTAGCGGGGGCGGCGGTGAGCAGTTCTTC. It is translated as CASSPTTSGGGGEQFF.

This clonotype showed up many times. The chain uses TRBV2 and TRBJ2-1; unclear D gene. This CDR3 is built from 14 residues. V was cut by 6 bases and J by 3 bases, with 12 bases left in between. Germline CDR1 reads SNHLY; CDR2 reads FYNNEI. Here the CDR3 reads CASRGTFDYNEQFF. For the CDR3, the DNA is TGTGCCAGCAGAGGAACATTCGACTACAATGAGCAGTTCTTC.

The rearrangement joins TRBV5-1 to TRBJ1-2, with D unclear. In germline, CDR1 is SGHRS, CDR2 YFSETQ. The V and J ends lost 2 bases and 6 bases respectively, with 11 bases between them. The CDR3 covers 13 residues. CDR3 DNA: TGCGCCAGCAGCTTCGTCCCCGAGAATGGCTACACCTTC. It translates to CASSFVPENGYTF.

This clonotype was recorded a few times. The chain carries TRBV30 and TRBJ1-1; D is possibly TRBD1 (6 bases). The CDR3 extends over 16 amino acids. Trimming took 2 bases from V and 1 from J, leaving 17 bases between them. CDR1 GTSNPN and CDR2 SVGIG come from the germline V gene (reference sequence). The CDR3 nucleotides read TGTGCCTGGAGTTCATCTAGGAGGGGGAGGAACACTGAAGCTTTCTTT. Translation gives CAWSSSRRGRNTEAFF. Full variable domain (rest looked up from reference TRBV30 and TRBJ1-1): SQTIHQWPATLVQPVGSPLSLECTVEGTSNPNLYWYRQAAGRGLQLLFYSVGIGQISSEVPQNLSASRPQDRQFILSSKKLLLSDSGFYLCAWSSSRRGRNTEAFFGQGTRLTVV.

The J gene is TRBJ2-3, the V gene TRBV11-2, with D perhaps assigned TRBD1 or TRBD2 (7 bases each). The CDR3 sequence is 15 residues long. The V end lost 5 bases, the J end lost 4 bases, and 16 bases lay between the germline ends. Looked up from germline, CDR1 is SGHAT and CDR2 is FQNNGV. The CDR3 nucleotides read TGTGCCAGCAGCGGCAGGGGGACTATGTCAGATACGCAGTATTTT. This encodes CASSGRGTMSDTQYF.

This clonotype was found many times. This chain uses TRBV9 with TRBJ1-3; D is ambiguous. This CDR3 contains 14 residues. The germline V gene encodes CDR1 SGDLS and CDR2 YYNGEE. Trimming cost V 3 bases and J 0 bases, with 7 bases left between them. CDR3 protein: CASSGISSGNTIYF. The CDR3, as DNA: TGTGCCAGCAGCGGAATTTCCTCTGGAAACACCATATATTTT. The full variable domain, in which reference TRBV9 and TRBJ1-3 provide the parts outside the CDR3, is DSGVTQTPKHLITATGQRVTLRCSPRSGDLSVYWYQQSLDQGLQFLIQYYNGEERAKGNILERFSAQQFPDLHSELNLSSLELGDSALYFCASSGISSGNTIYFGEGSWLTVV.

This clonotype has just a few counts. The rearrangement joins TRBV19 to TRBJ2-7; TRBD2 matches at 9 bases. The ends lost 5 bases at V and 0 bases at J; junction bases unmatched: 5. The length of the CDR3 is 15 residues. The germline gives CDR1 LNHDA, CDR2 SQIVND (reference sequence). CDR3: CASSVYSGSSYEQYF. The CDR3 DNA reads as TGTGCCAGTAGTGTCTATAGCGGGAGCTCCTACGAGCAGTACTTC.

This clonotype was recorded many times. The V and J genes are TRBV7-2 and TRBJ2-1, with 10 bases that match TRBD2. V gave up 10 bases and J gave up 0 bases; unmatched junction bases: 6. The CDR3 has 15 amino acids. Germline values: CDR1 SGHTA, CDR2 FQGNSA. The CDR3 sequence is CAILAGKSSYNEQFF. DNA of the CDR3: TGTGCCATACTAGCGGGGAAGAGCTCCTACAATGAGCAGTTCTTC.

This clonotype has only a few counts. The chain has TRBV4-3 and TRBJ1-6, with D hard to call. CDR1 LGHNA and CDR2 YSLEER come from the germline V gene. CDR3 length equals 14 residues. Trimming took off 4 bases at V and 8 bases at J, with 12 bases between the two ends. CDR3 nucleotide sequence: TGCGCCAGCAGCCGCGGCCCAAGGGATTCACCCCTCCACTTT. Its translation is CASSRGPRDSPLHF.

This clonotype was found a few times. The chain uses TRBV7-2 and TRBJ2-2, with no clear D. Germline V gene lookup returns CDR1 SGHTA and CDR2 FQGNSA. Trimming left V 1 base short and J 4 bases short, with 4 bases between. This CDR3 has 13 residues. CDR3 DNA sequence: TGTGCCAGCAGCTTAGGGCCCACCGGGGAGCTGTTTTTT. Its protein is CASSLGPTGELFF. Full variable domain (missing parts from reference TRBV7-2 and TRBJ2-2): GAGVSQSPSNKVTEKGKDVELRCDPISGHTALYWYRQSLGQGLEFLIYFQGNSAPDKSGLPSDRFSAERTGGSVSTLTIQRTQQEDSAVYLCASSLGPTGELFFGEGSRLTVL.

The chain links TRBV9 to TRBJ2-3; D uncertain. V lost 3 bases and J lost 6, with 14 bases in between. This CDR3 has 14 residues. Germline CDR1 SGDLS, CDR2 YYNGEE. The CDR3 spells CASSARRSADTQYF. DNA of the CDR3: TGTGCCAGCAGCGCCAGGCGGAGCGCGGATACGCAGTATTTT.

This clonotype was seen ten or more times. This chain connects TRBV7-6 to TRBJ2-6; possible D gene TRBD2, 6 bases. Trimming removed 5 bases from V and 2 bases from J, with 16 bases in between. The germline V gene encodes CDR1 SGHVS and CDR2 FNYEAQ. The CDR3 loop spans 17 amino acids. The CDR3 loop reads CASSPLGTRTGANVLTF. CDR3 DNA: TGTGCCAGCAGCCCGCTTGGGACTCGTACTGGGGCCAACGTCCTGACTTTC. Looking up the rest from reference TRBV7-6 and TRBJ2-6 gives the full variable domain: GAGVSQSPRYKVTKRGQDVALRCDPISGHVSLYWYRQALGQGPEFLTYFNYEAQQDKSGLPNDRFSAERPEGSISTLTIQRTEQRDSAMYRCASSPLGTRTGANVLTFGAGSRLTVL.

In its sample, this clonotype was seen many times. J is TRBJ2-3 and V is TRBV20-1, with no clear D. Germline V gives CDR1 DFQATT, CDR2 SNEGSKA (reference sequence). The germline V and J ends were trimmed by 6 bases and 3 bases, with 13 bases remaining between them. This CDR3 spans 13 amino acids. The CDR3 sequence: CSAIGLTTDTQYF. The CDR3 region has the DNA TGCAGTGCCATCGGGTTAACGACAGATACGCAGTATTTT.

This clonotype was picked up a small number of times. This sequence joins TRBV24-1 and TRBJ2-1; 8 bases map to TRBD1. Per the germline V gene, CDR1 is KGHDR and CDR2 is SFDVKD. The CDR3 length is 15 residues. The junction had 14 bases not matched to a gene; V was cut back by 9 bases and J by 8 bases. CDR3 nucleotide sequence: TGTGCCACCGGAATAGGACAGGGAAGACGCGATGAGCAGTTCTTC. Translated, it gives CATGIGQGRRDEQFF.